This T cell receptor (beta chain) was observed in a study of blood T cell repertoires in COVID-19. Background on the study: From the United States, Italy and Spain came samples of acute and convalescent COVID-19. In each case, the material was cDNA or gDNA derived from T cells, B-cell-depleted T cells, or PBMCs.

In Seattle, patients joined the study during active infection and were tracked longitudinally. In the study's own analysis: Estimated nucleated cell counts came from reference gene primer amplification. TCRdb keeps only in-frame clones here, not all; method: immunoSEQ multiplex PCR. From that table come the V and J calls and clone size; the DNA was used to work out D and trimming. The top ten clones hold roughly 2.1% of a sample with approximately 110,000 clones, roughly 90% of them seen once. CDR1 is SNHLY and CDR2 is FYNNEI in the germline V gene. The CDR3 is made up of 14 amino acids. Trimming cost V 7 bases and J 3 bases; bases outside gene matches: 4.

The sequenced sample was peripheral blood. This sequence was found in a man aged 45 to 65 with COVID-19, enrolled during active disease. This rearrangement joins TRBV2 to TRBJ1-1, with TRBD1 identical over 11 bases. CDR3 sequence reads: CASTGQGADTEAFF. CDR3 nucleotides: TGTGCCAGCACCGGACAGGGGGCTGACACTGAAGCTTTCTTT.